Below are 23 T cell receptor beta chains sequenced from a single sample in a study of T cells in localized non-small cell lung cancer. The table came from immunoSEQ multiplex PCR; TCRdb's copy has only in-frame clones and leaves some out. The repertoire has approximately 1,400 clones, around 25% of them found once; the top ten carry 12%. Sequencing was performed on normal lung tissue next to the tumor, taken before any cancer treatment. The receptors here all came from a male donor older than 55 with stage I lung adenocarcinoma.

In this sample, this clone turned up a few times. The V call is TRBV12-5, the J call TRBJ2-1, with a tentative D call TRBD2 (8 bases). CDR1 is LGHNT, CDR2 FRNRAP, per germline. This CDR3 has 12 amino acids. The CDR3 nucleotides read TGTGCCAGCGGGAGAAATAGACAGGGTCCGTTCTTC. Encoded protein: CASGRNRQGPFF.

CDR3: CASSPAGSTDTQYF. CDR3 nucleotide sequence: TGTGCCAGCTCACCGGCAGGAAGCACAGATACGCAGTATTTT. This rearrangement joins TRBV18 to TRBJ2-3; D not certain. This CDR3 region has 14 residues. Deletions cut 3 bases from V and 0 bases from J, with 7 bases between. Germline CDR1 KGHSH, CDR2 LQKENI.

This clone came up a few times. The chain links TRBV14 to TRBJ2-7, with D possibly being TRBD2 (5 bases). Germline CDR1 SGHDN, CDR2 FVKESK. The CDR3 runs 13 residues. Deletions cut 6 bases from V and 2 bases from J, with 11 bases between. As DNA, the CDR3 is TGTGCCAGCAGTATCGAGGGTACCTACGAGCAGTACTTC. Translated: CASSIEGTYEQYF.

The gene calls are TRBV11-3 and TRBJ2-5; 8 nucleotides align to TRBD1. The V and J ends lost 4 bases and 5 bases, in that order; junction bases with no gene match: 9. This CDR3 contains 15 residues. Germline V gene data show CDR1 as SGHNT and CDR2 as YENEEA. The CDR3: CASSSTRTGTETQYF. The CDR3 nucleotides are TGTGCCAGCAGCTCGACTCGGACAGGGACTGAGACCCAGTACTTC.

The gene calls are TRBV5-1 and TRBJ2-7; 8 bases match TRBD1. V gave up 5 bases and J gave up 3 bases; unmatched junction bases: 10. This CDR3 comprises 15 residues. The germline gives CDR1 SGHRS, CDR2 YFSETQ. The CDR3 nucleotides read TGCGCCAGCAGACAGGACAGGGAGGAACTCTACGAGCAGTACTTC. Protein sequence: CASRQDREELYEQYF.

The genes are TRBV18 and TRBJ2-5; D is perhaps TRBD2 (6 bases). The CDR3 sequence is 18 residues long. V shed 1 base and J shed 0 bases, with 18 bases lying between them. Per germline, CDR1 KGHSH and CDR2 LQKENI. The CDR3 sequence: CASSPLRPGLKNQETQYF. Written as DNA, the CDR3 is TGTGCCAGCTCACCACTCCGACCGGGACTCAAGAACCAAGAGACCCAGTACTTC.

The CDR3: CASSQTLDTQYF. In nucleotides, the CDR3 is TGCGCCAGCAGCCAGACGTTGGATACGCAGTATTTT. This sequence joins TRBV4-1 and TRBJ2-3, with D hard to call. V lost 3 bases and J 6 bases, leaving 7 bases between the germline ends. This CDR3 comprises 12 residues. Germline-derived CDR1 and CDR2 are MGHRA and YSYEKL.

The chain couples TRBV11-3 to TRBJ2-3, with 10 bases matching TRBD2. The CDR3 is 17 residues long. The V and J ends lost 5 bases and 1 base, in that order; junction bases with no gene match: 9. CDR1 is SGHNT and CDR2 is YENEEA in the germline V gene. The CDR3 loop reads CASSPSGSWGGTDTQYF. The CDR3 bases are TGTGCCAGCAGCCCTAGCGGGAGTTGGGGGGGCACAGATACGCAGTATTTT.

There are a few counts of this clone. The rearrangement links TRBV9 to TRBJ2-1; tentatively, D is TRBD2 (6 bases). Per the germline V gene, CDR1 is SGDLS and CDR2 is YYNGEE. The CDR3 is 15 residues long. V shed 6 bases and J shed 9 bases, with 22 bases lying between them. The chain's CDR3 is CASIEADSTGGEQFF. DNA for the CDR3: TGTGCCAGCATTGAAGCAGACAGTACCGGGGGTGAGCAGTTCTTC.

This chain uses TRBV11-3 with TRBJ2-1; 7 nucleotides line up with TRBD1. The germline V gene encodes CDR1 SGHNT and CDR2 YENEEA. Germline trimming cut 5 bases from V and 7 bases from J; bases unmatched to any gene: 17. The CDR3 contains 17 residues. The CDR3 protein is CASSPLFGQGVLNEQFF. The CDR3 nucleotides read TGTGCCAGCAGCCCCCTGTTTGGGCAGGGGGTATTGAATGAGCAGTTCTTC.

The chain couples TRBV18 to TRBJ2-1; 7 bases match TRBD1. CDR1 and CDR2 (germline): KGHSH, LQKENI. V was clipped by 3 bases and J by 5 bases; unmatched bases: 4. The CDR3 runs 14 residues. For the CDR3, the DNA is TGTGCCAGCTCACCGGGACAGCTTAACAATGAGCAGTTCTTC. Protein product: CASSPGQLNNEQFF.

V usage is TRBV19 and J usage is TRBJ2-5; D remains unclear. From germline, CDR1 is LNHDA and CDR2 SQIVND (reference sequence). Trimming left V 3 bases short and J 0 bases short, with 8 bases between. The CDR3 is 14 amino acids. The CDR3, as DNA: TGTGCCAGTAGTATCGATCCGTACCAAGAGACCCAGTACTTC. This sequence encodes CASSIDPYQETQYF.

This clone is categorized as medium-sized. The V and J genes are TRBV9 and TRBJ2-5; D not resolved. This CDR3 has 17 residues. Trimming shortened V by 4 bases and J by 1 base, and 20 bases separated the two germline ends. CDR1 and CDR2 (germline): SGDLS, YYNGEE. The DNA of the CDR3 is TGTGCCAGCAGCCCCCTCCCGACGAGTTTGTCCCAAGAGACCCAGTACTTC. The encoded protein is CASSPLPTSLSQETQYF.

This clone is labeled as medium-sized. V and J are TRBV11-3 and TRBJ2-7, with 8 bases identical to TRBD2. The trim removed 3 bases at V and 0 bases at J, leaving 7 bases unmatched. The CDR3 runs to 16 residues. In germline, CDR1 is SGHNT, CDR2 YENEEA. The CDR3 loop is CASSFLSGVSSYEQYF. For the CDR3, the DNA is TGTGCCAGCAGCTTCCTTAGCGGGGTGAGCTCCTACGAGCAGTACTTC.

CDR3 nucleotide sequence: TGTGCCAGCAGCTTAGATTCCCCGGGACAGGGAAACACCATATATTTT. Translated: CASSLDSPGQGNTIYF. The chain is built from TRBV11-3 and TRBJ1-3, with 7 bases lining up with TRBD1. V shed 0 bases and J 4 bases; nucleotides not matched to a gene: 6. CDR1 and CDR2 (germline): SGHNT, YENEEA. The CDR3 runs 16 residues.

The rearrangement uses TRBV11-3 and TRBJ2-7; D might be TRBD2 (5 bases). CDR3 size: 16 residues. The V and J ends lost 3 bases and 0 bases respectively, with 15 bases between them. Germline-derived CDR1 and CDR2 are SGHNT and YENEEA. This chain's CDR3 is CASSFWSGPSSYEQYF. The DNA of the CDR3 is TGTGCCAGCAGCTTTTGGAGCGGACCAAGCTCCTACGAGCAGTACTTC.

The rearrangement links TRBV14 to TRBJ2-5, with 7 nucleotides matching TRBD1. The CDR3 runs 15 residues. V shed 3 bases, J shed 5 bases, and the junction held 9 bases outside the gene matches. Germline values: CDR1 SGHDN, CDR2 FVKESK. CDR3 in DNA: TGTGCCAGCAGCCACCGAATGACAGGGACGGAGACCCAGTACTTC. Protein product: CASSHRMTGTETQYF.

This clone was picked up a small number of times. The chain is built from TRBV6-8 and TRBJ2-5; a weak D match, TRBD1 (6 bases). V lost 8 bases and J 1 base, leaving 8 bases between the germline ends. Germline V lookup: CDR1 MNHGY, CDR2 SAAAGT. The CDR3 is 12 amino acids. CDR3 bases: TGTGCCAGCGGACAGTCCCAAGAGACCCAGTACTTC. Protein: CASGQSQETQYF.

The rearrangement uses TRBV6-8 and TRBJ1-1, with D unclear. V lost 8 bases and J 2 bases, leaving 9 bases between the germline ends. The CDR3 is 12 residues long. CDR1 is MNHGY and CDR2 is SAAAGT in the germline V gene. CDR3 amino acids: CASHRTNTEAFF. Here the CDR3 DNA reads TGTGCCAGCCACCGGACCAACACTGAAGCTTTCTTT.

This clone was seen a few times. The chain employs TRBV9 and TRBJ2-3; 8 positions match TRBD2. Unmatched junction bases numbered 6, after V lost 0 bases and J lost 3 bases. Germline lookup yields CDR1 SGDLS and CDR2 YYNGEE. The CDR3 length is 16 residues. The CDR3: CASSVDIAGMTDTQYF. CDR3 sequence (DNA): TGTGCCAGCAGCGTAGATATAGCGGGGATGACAGATACGCAGTATTTT.

This clone has only a few counts. The chain joins TRBV7-1 to TRBJ2-1; 9 nucleotides agree with TRBD2. TRBV7-1 is marked as an open reading frame, function uncertain. Trimming removed 4 bases from V and 3 bases from J; junction bases left unmatched: 7. The CDR3 runs 16 residues. In nucleotides, the CDR3 is TGTGCCAGCAGCTTAGCGGGTAGCGGGAGCTACAATGAGCAGTTCTTC. Its translation is CASSLAGSGSYNEQFF.

The table lists this clone with a few counts. The CDR3 here is CASSSVRGTSYEQYF. CDR3 sequence (DNA): TGTGCCAGCAGTTCCGTCCGGGGTACATCCTACGAGCAGTACTTC. The rearrangement uses TRBV28 and TRBJ2-7, with D possibly being TRBD2 (5 bases). The germline V and J ends were trimmed by 4 bases and 1 base, with 14 bases remaining between them. Germline CDR1 and CDR2: MDHEN and SYDVKM. The CDR3 loop spans 15 amino acids.

This clone was observed a few times. The chain carries TRBV11-3 and TRBJ1-1; D not certain. CDR1 and CDR2 (germline): SGHNT, YENEEA. This CDR3 is built from 14 residues. Trimming cost V 3 bases and J 5 bases, with 13 bases left between them. CDR3 amino acids: CASSLAASVTEAFF. In nucleotides, the CDR3 is TGTGCCAGCAGCTTGGCGGCCTCGGTAACTGAAGCTTTCTTT.